This TCR beta chain is from a study of OX40 agonist ivuxolimab in advanced cancers. The V and J ends lost 0 bases and 6 bases respectively, with 15 bases between them. CDR3 length equals 15 residues. Germline V gives CDR1 SGHTA, CDR2 FQGNSA. General study results and limits: CD4+ and CD8+ blood T cells expanded clonally by week 6 at 0.1 to 3.0 mg/kg. More expanded clones were seen, on average, in CD8+ T cells than in CD4+.

The repertoire was sequenced with immunoSEQ multiplex PCR; TCRdb's copy has only in-frame clones and lacks some. The table shows roughly 71,000 clones, with around 83% occurring only once. A word on this clone: What it recognizes is unknown.

The TCR sequence derives from an adult with an advanced solid tumor such as melanoma, head and neck, liver or kidney cancer. The chain employs TRBV7-2 and TRBJ2-7; D is perhaps TRBD2 (5 bases). Here the sequenced sample was CD4+ or CD8+ T cells sorted from blood, taken in a trial of the OX40 agonist ivuxolimab. CDR3 coding DNA: TGTGCCAGCAGCTTAGCATCGGTGGACTTGTCCGAGCAGTACTTC. Translation: CASSLASVDLSEQYF.